This entry describes one T cell receptor beta chain. The specificity of this receptor is unknown. Qualities for individual bases were not recorded, and no much larger clone is one base off. About 19-55 mg of tumor tissue was diced and typically yielded more than 3 ug of DNA. The study profiled bulk TCR beta-chain repertoires in matched peripheral blood, tumor and adjacent normal breast tissue taken from approximately 15 patients with early-stage breast cancer. Following resection, visually identified tumor tissue was excised and transferred into prechilled RNAlater. Tumor tissue (about 20-55 mg) was diced and then homogenized with a TissueLyser II in RLTplus buffer containing beta-mercaptoethanol and antifoaming agent. Genomic DNA was extracted with the Qiagen AllPrep DNA/RNA Mini kit. Each sample was amplified as two independent genomic DNA replicates: 0.5 to 0.65 ug for blood and approximately 1.6 ug for tumor or normal breast. TCRB sequencing of genomic DNA was carried out with the ImmunoSeq Intro kit according to the manufacturer's instructions. Multiplex PCR was run for roughly 30 cycles using proprietary primers and spike-in control sequences for absolute quantification. An 87-bp fragment spanning the CDR3 and flanking V and J genes was sequenced with single-end 150-bp reads. Seven samples, with two replicates for each sample, were multiplexed per lane of an Illumina MiSeq using version 3.0 chemistry. The authors' analysis ran thus. Raw data were processed with the vendor's proprietary pipeline, and both replicates were merged into a single result per sample. Productive rearrangements sharing the V-gene family, CDR3 amino acid sequence and J-gene segment were defined as clonotypes. To compute clonality, the normalized Shannon entropy (Pielou evenness) of TCRB abundances was subtracted from 1. To estimate T cell density, the total number of templates was divided by the input cell count, which was inferred from how much DNA went in. Total repertoire diversity and clonality were estimated with Recon using default parameters. Clonotypes with over 0.1% abundance in tumor and at least 32-fold higher abundance in tumor than in normal breast were defined as tumor-enriched. Not all clones reach the TCRdb copy of this immuneACCESS table, which keeps in-frame sequences only. Checked studies attribute under half of the gap to unresolved V genes and leave the rest unexplained. V and J calls and clone size come straight from that table; D and trimming were deduced from the DNA. Present in this sample are around 9,900 clones, around three fifths of which were seen just once. The ten largest clones capture about 11% of the sample.

The record originates from a study of early stage breast cancer tumors (dated 2017 in TCRdb). Background for the entire study: Of the roughly 15 invasive breast tumors, 12 to 13 were found to be estrogen receptor-positive, progesterone receptor-positive and HER2-negative. Of the approximately twelve ER+/PR+/HER2- tumors, eight were classified as invasive ductal carcinomas and four as invasive lobular carcinomas. The average read coverage per sample was around 10-fold. A total of over 2 million templates, representing 1,097,674 unique clonotypes, were detected across all samples. General conclusions and limits of the study: Compared with adjacent normal breast tissue, tumors had approximately 2.5-fold higher T cell density and higher clonality. Enriched TCRB sequences shared across patients were found to be mostly commonly generated sequences that were unlikely to play an important role in the tumor microenvironment. Because the cohort was small, analysis by tumor subtype was not possible. Repertoires from blood and normal breast were more alike than repertoires from blood and tumor, and in about 90% of the 16 patients, comparing each tissue with blood separated tumor from normal. Chain pairing and functional markers such as CD4, CD8 and FOXP3 were missed by bulk genomic DNA sequencing of unsorted cells.

Including cysteine and phenylalanine, the CDR3 has 13 amino acids. Only the CDR3 region is kept as DNA, spanning 39 bases read in frame from base 1. V gives up 4 bases and J gives up 4 bases, and the segment between their germline ends measures 11 bases. Sequences SGHNT (CDR1) and YYREEE (CDR2) are obtained from the germline V gene (reference sequence). Material for sequencing was breast tumor tissue. This receptor was identified in a person aged 60 to 70 with breast cancer. The chain couples TRBV5-4 to TRBJ2-5; a confident D gene designation cannot be given. Read as DNA, the sequence is TGTGCCAGCAGCCTGACGTCCGGAGAGACCCAGTACTTC. Its amino acids are CASSLTSGETQYF. Here the CDR3 is joined to the reference TRBV5-4 and TRBJ2-5 genes, and the full variable domain is: ETGVTQSPTHLIKTRGQQVTLRCSSQSGHNTVSWYQQALGQGPQFIFQYYREEENGRGNFPPRFSGLQFPNYSSELNVNALELDDSALYLCASSLTSGETQYFGPGTRLLVL.